The 12 T cell receptor beta chains below all came from one sample that was sequenced in a study of shared clonotypes between healthy human individuals. Here immunoSEQ multiplex PCR was the method, and the copy in TCRdb shows in-frame clones only, minus some. The sample lists over 1.4 million clones; over 95% were seen once. The specimen sequenced was naive CD4+ T cells sorted from blood. Subset of the sample: CD45RA+ positively selected. The origin of the receptors is a man aged 25-45 years in good health.

V is TRBV7-9 and J is TRBJ1-5, with 7 bases identical to TRBD1. V shed 4 bases and J 5 bases; nucleotides not matched to a gene: 8. Germline V gene lookup returns CDR1 SEHNR and CDR2 FQNEAQ (reference sequence). The length of the CDR3 is 15 residues. Written as DNA, the CDR3 is TGTGCCAGCAGCTCAGCAGCAGGGGGGTATCAGCCCCAGCATTTT. It yields the protein CASSSAAGGYQPQHF.

This chain uses TRBV9 with TRBJ2-3; the D is unclear. Germline assignment: CDR1 SGDLS and CDR2 YYNGEE. CDR3 size: 16 residues. V was trimmed by 4 bases and J by 0 bases, leaving 15 bases between them. For the CDR3, the DNA is TGTGCCAGCAGCCTAGTGTGGACCTCTAGCACAGATACGCAGTATTTT. Its translation is CASSLVWTSSTDTQYF.

The V call is TRBV5-1, the J call TRBJ2-3; no reliable D call. Germline CDR1 and CDR2: SGHRS and YFSETQ. The V gene lost 5 bases and the J gene lost 0 bases, with 10 bases spanning the gap. The CDR3 is 14 residues long. CDR3 nucleotide sequence: TGCGCCAGCAGGTTTAGTAGGAGCACAGATACGCAGTATTTT. Translated: CASRFSRSTDTQYF. Full variable domain (rest looked up from reference TRBV5-1 and TRBJ2-3): KAGVTQTPRYLIKTRGQQVTLSCSPISGHRSVSWYQQTPGQGLQFLFEYFSETQRNKGNFPGRFSGRQFSNSRSEMNVSTLELGDSALYLCASRFSRSTDTQYFGPGTRLTVL.

Written as DNA, the CDR3 is TGTGCCAGCAGCGTACAGGGAACGGGGACCCAGTACTTC. Its translation: CASSVQGTGTQYF. V usage is TRBV9 and J usage is TRBJ2-5; D perhaps matches TRBD1 (5 bases). CDR1 SGDLS and CDR2 YYNGEE come from the germline V gene. The germline V and J ends were trimmed by 1 base and 7 bases, with 11 bases remaining between them. The CDR3 sequence is 13 residues long. Full variable domain (outside the CDR3, taken from reference TRBV9 and TRBJ2-5): DSGVTQTPKHLITATGQRVTLRCSPRSGDLSVYWYQQSLDQGLQFLIQYYNGEERAKGNILERFSAQQFPDLHSELNLSSLELGDSALYFCASSVQGTGTQYFGPGTRLLVL.

The chain joins TRBV7-9 to TRBJ2-5; D is uncertain. The CDR3 length is 13 residues. The V end was cut by 6 bases, the J end by 1 base, with 9 bases between. Germline-derived CDR1 and CDR2 are SEHNR and FQNEAQ (reference sequence). CDR3 loop: CASSRTRQETQYF. The CDR3, as DNA: TGTGCCAGCAGTCGGACCCGCCAAGAGACCCAGTACTTC. The variable domain in full, with the rest retrieved from reference TRBV7-9 and TRBJ2-5, is DTGVSQNPRHKITKRGQNVTFRCDPISEHNRLYWYRQTLGQGPEFLTYFQNEAQLEKSRLLSDRFSAERPKGSFSTLEIQRTEQGDSAMYLCASSRTRQETQYFGPGTRLLVL.

This chain uses TRBV5-6 with TRBJ2-1; D is undetermined. CDR1 SGHDT and CDR2 YYEEEE come from the germline V gene. V was trimmed by 4 bases and J by 1 base, leaving 9 bases between them. The CDR3 consists of 14 residues. CDR3 DNA sequence: TGTGCCAGCAGCGTGCTTGCATCCTACAATGAGCAGTTCTTC. Protein: CASSVLASYNEQFF.

The chain joins TRBV18 to TRBJ2-1; D unclear. The CDR3 runs 12 residues. V lost 2 bases and J lost 6, with 5 bases in between. Germline CDR1 is KGHSH and CDR2 is LQKENI. CDR3: CASSPLSNEQFF. The CDR3 DNA is TGTGCCAGCTCACCATTGAGCAATGAGCAGTTCTTC.

The V call is TRBV9, the J call TRBJ2-5; 8 bases agree with TRBD1. Per germline, CDR1 SGDLS and CDR2 YYNGEE. V trimming: 2 bases; J trimming: 4 bases; junction bases outside the gene matches: 10. This CDR3 has 16 amino acids. The CDR3 loop reads CASSVSGGALVETQYF. The CDR3 nucleotides read TGTGCCAGCAGCGTCTCAGGGGGCGCTTTGGTAGAGACCCAGTACTTC.

Only one count was recorded for this clone. The CDR3 nucleotides are TGCGCCAGCAGCTTGGTCGTAGGGCGGGCCCTTAGCTCCTACAATGAGCAGTTCTTC. It encodes CASSLVVGRALSSYNEQFF. V and J are TRBV5-1 and TRBJ2-1; tentative D call: TRBD2 (5 bases). Trimming took off 0 bases at V and 0 bases at J, with 19 bases between the two ends. The CDR3 has 19 amino acids. Looked up from germline, CDR1 is SGHRS and CDR2 is YFSETQ.

The CDR3 protein is CASSKLAGGPTDTQYF. The CDR3 nucleotides are TGTGCCAGCAGCAAACTAGCGGGAGGGCCCACAGATACGCAGTATTTT. The chain is built from TRBV7-9 and TRBJ2-3; TRBD2 agrees at 13 bases. The CDR3 consists of 16 residues. V was pared by 5 bases and J by 2 bases, with 4 bases of the junction left unmatched. Germline assignment: CDR1 SEHNR and CDR2 FQNEAQ (reference sequence).

The rearrangement links TRBV14 to TRBJ2-7; D call uncertain. The CDR3 runs 13 residues. Germline V CDR1 and CDR2: SGHDN, FVKESK. V was pared by 0 bases and J by 6 bases, with 9 bases between. The CDR3 spells CASSQDHLLEQYF. The CDR3 coding sequence is TGTGCCAGCAGCCAAGATCACCTACTCGAGCAGTACTTC.

Note on this clone: Other DNA sequences within the sample encode an identical CDR3. The rearrangement links TRBV7-9 to TRBJ2-5; 7 bases map to TRBD1. CDR1 and CDR2 from the germline V gene are SEHNR and FQNEAQ (reference sequence). The CDR3 consists of 14 residues. After removal of 1 base from V and 2 bases from J, the junction contained 1 base not matched to a gene. CDR3 in amino acids: CASSLGQGQETQYF. The CDR3, as DNA: TGTGCCAGCAGCTTAGGACAGGGACAAGAGACCCAGTACTTC. Variable domain in full (rest from reference TRBV7-9 and TRBJ2-5): DTGVSQNPRHKITKRGQNVTFRCDPISEHNRLYWYRQTLGQGPEFLTYFQNEAQLEKSRLLSDRFSAERPKGSFSTLEIQRTEQGDSAMYLCASSLGQGQETQYFGPGTRLLVL.